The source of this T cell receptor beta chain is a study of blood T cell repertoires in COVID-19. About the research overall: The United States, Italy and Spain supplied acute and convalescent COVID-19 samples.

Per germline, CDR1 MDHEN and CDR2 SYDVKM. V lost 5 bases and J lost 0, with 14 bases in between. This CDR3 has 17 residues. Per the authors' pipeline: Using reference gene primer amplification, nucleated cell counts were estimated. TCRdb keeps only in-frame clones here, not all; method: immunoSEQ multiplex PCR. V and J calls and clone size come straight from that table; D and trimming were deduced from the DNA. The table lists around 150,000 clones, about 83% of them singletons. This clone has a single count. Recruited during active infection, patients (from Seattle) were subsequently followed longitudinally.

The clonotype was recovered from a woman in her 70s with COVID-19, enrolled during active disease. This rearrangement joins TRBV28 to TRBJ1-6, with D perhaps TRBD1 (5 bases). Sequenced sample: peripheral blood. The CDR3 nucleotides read TGTGCCAGCAGTGGAGTGGGGGGGGTCTCCTATAATTCACCCCTCCACTTT. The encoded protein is CASSGVGGVSYNSPLHF.